This entry describes one T cell receptor beta chain. Its antigen is not known. This sample is part of a study of CD8+CD57+ T cells in acquired aplastic anemia. Study at large: Roughly 3.2 ug was the average amount of DNA from sorted CD4+ and CD8+ cells. Study-level results: It was found that under 30 CD8+ CDR3 sequences were shared between patients and controls.

Genomic DNA templated the TCR beta VDJ and CDR3 profiling. Using its own MiXCR run on the reads, TCRdb lists one record per CDR3 protein. The table shows tens of thousands of distinct CDR3 sequences, with about 63% occurring only once. Patients chosen for sequencing had CD8+CD57+ cells that had expanded, as shown by flow cytometry. The cohort consisted entirely of patients having severe acquired aplastic anemia. The ends lost 5 bases at V and 1 base at J; junction bases unmatched: 16. Germline V gene lookup returns CDR1 GTSNPN and CDR2 SVGIG (reference sequence). This CDR3 spans 17 amino acids. Sample: sorted CD4+, CD8+, or CD8+CD57+ T cells (not recorded which) from PBMCs. The rearrangement links TRBV30 to TRBJ1-1, with 7 positions matching TRBD1. This sequence was found in a human donor with aplastic anemia. The CDR3 region has the DNA TGTGCCTGGGAAGGGGGGACAGCCATTAATTCGAACACTGAAGCTTTCTTT. This translates into CAWEGGTAINSNTEAFF.